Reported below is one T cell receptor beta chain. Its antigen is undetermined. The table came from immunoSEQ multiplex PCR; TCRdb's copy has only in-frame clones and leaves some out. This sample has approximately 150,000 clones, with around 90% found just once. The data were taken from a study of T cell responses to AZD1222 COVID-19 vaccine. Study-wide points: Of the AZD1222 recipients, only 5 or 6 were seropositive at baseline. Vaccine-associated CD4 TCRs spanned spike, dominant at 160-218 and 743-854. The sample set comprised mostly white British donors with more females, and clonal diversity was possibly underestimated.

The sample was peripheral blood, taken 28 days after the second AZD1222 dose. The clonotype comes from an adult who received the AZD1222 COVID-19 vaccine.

The CDR3 DNA reads as TGCAGCGCCGAAGCGGGAGCGAGTTACAATGAGCAGTTCTTC. It encodes CSAEAGASYNEQFF. This sequence joins TRBV29-1 and TRBJ2-1; 8 bases line up with TRBD2. This CDR3 has 14 residues. Germline CDR1 SQVTM, CDR2 ANQGSEA. V lost 7 bases and J lost 4; bases outside the gene matches: 9.